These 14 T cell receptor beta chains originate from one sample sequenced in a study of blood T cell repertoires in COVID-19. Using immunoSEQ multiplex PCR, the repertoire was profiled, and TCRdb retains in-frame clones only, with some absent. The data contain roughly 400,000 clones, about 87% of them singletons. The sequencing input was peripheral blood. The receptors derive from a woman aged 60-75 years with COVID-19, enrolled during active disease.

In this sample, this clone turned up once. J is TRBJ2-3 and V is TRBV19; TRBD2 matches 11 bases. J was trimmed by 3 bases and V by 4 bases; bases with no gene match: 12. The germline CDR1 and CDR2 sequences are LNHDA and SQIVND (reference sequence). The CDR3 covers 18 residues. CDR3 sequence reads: CASSTYLTSGVVTDTQYF. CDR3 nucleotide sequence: TGTGCCAGTAGTACATATTTGACTAGCGGGGTAGTGACAGATACGCAGTATTTT. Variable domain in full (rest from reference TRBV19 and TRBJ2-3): DGGITQSPKYLFRKEGQNVTLSCEQNLNHDAMYWYRQDPGQGLRLIYYSQIVNDFQKGDIAEGYSVSREKKESFPLTVTSAQKNPTAFYLCASSTYLTSGVVTDTQYFGPGTRLTVL.

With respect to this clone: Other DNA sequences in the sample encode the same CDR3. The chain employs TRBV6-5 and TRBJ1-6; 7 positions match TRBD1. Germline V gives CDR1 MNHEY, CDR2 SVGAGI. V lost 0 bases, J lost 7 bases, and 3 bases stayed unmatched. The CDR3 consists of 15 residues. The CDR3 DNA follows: TGTGCCAGCAGTTACTCCCGGGACAGAAATTCACCCCTCCACTTT. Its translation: CASSYSRDRNSPLHF.

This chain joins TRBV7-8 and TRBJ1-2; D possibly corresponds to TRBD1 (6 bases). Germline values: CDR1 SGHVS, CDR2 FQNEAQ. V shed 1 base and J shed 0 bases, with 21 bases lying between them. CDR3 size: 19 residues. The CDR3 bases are TGTGCCAGCAGCTTAGGTATCTCGGACAGTTCGAGAGCTAACTATGGCTACACCTTC. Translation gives CASSLGISDSSRANYGYTF.

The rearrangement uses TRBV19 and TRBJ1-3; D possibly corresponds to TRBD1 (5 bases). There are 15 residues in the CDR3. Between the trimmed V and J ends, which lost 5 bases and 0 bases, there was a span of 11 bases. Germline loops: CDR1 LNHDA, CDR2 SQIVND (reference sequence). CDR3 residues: CASSARRGSGNTIYF. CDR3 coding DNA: TGTGCCAGTAGTGCCCGGAGGGGCTCTGGAAACACCATATATTTT.

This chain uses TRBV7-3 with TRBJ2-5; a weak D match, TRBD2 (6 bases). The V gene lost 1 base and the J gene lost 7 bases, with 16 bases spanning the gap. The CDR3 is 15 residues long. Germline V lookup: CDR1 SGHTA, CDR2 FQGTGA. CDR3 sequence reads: CASSLNGGAGGTQYF. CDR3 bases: TGTGCCAGCAGCTTAAACGGCGGGGCGGGCGGGACCCAGTACTTC. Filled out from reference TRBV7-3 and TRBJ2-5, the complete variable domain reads GAGVSQTPSNKVTEKGKYVELRCDPISGHTALYWYRQSLGQGPEFLIYFQGTGAADDSGLPNDRFFAVRPEGSVSTLKIQRTERGDSAVYLCASSLNGGAGGTQYFGPGTRLLVL.

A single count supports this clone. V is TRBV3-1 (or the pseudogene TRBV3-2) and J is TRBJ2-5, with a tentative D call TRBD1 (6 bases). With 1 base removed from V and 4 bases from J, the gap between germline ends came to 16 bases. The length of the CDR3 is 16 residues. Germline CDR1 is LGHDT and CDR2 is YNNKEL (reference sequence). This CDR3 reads CASSQASGVWRETQYF. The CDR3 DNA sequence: TGTGCCAGCAGCCAAGCGTCAGGGGTGTGGAGAGAGACCCAGTACTTC.

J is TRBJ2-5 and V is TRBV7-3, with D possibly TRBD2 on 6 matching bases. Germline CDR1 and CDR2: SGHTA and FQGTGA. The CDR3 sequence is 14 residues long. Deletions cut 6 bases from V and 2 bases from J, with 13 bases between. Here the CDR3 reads CASSQSGTQETQYF. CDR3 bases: TGTGCCAGCAGTCAATCCGGGACTCAAGAGACCCAGTACTTC.

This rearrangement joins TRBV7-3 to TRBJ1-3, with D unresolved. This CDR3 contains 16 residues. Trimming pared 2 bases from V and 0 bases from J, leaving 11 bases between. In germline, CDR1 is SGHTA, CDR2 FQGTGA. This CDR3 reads CASSLGPAVSGNTIYF. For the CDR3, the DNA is TGTGCCAGCAGCTTAGGCCCAGCGGTCTCTGGAAACACCATATATTTT.

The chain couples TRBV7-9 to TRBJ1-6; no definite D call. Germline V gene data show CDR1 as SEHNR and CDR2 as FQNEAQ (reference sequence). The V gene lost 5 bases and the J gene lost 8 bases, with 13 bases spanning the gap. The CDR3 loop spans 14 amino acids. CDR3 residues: CASSHGDGDSPLHF. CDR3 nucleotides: TGTGCCAGCAGCCACGGGGATGGGGATTCACCCCTCCACTTT.

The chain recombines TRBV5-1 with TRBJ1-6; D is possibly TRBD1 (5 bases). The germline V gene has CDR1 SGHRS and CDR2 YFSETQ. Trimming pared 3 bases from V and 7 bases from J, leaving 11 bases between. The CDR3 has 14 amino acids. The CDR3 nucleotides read TGCGCCAGCAGCTCTCAGGGTGGGAATTCACCCCTCCACTTT. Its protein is CASSSQGGNSPLHF.

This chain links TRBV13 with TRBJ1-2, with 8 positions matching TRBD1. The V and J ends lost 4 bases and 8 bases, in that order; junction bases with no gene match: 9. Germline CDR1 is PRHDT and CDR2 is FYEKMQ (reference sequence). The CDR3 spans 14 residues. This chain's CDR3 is CASSSRQGLLGYTF. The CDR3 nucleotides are TGTGCCAGCAGCTCTCGACAGGGGCTCTTAGGCTACACCTTC.

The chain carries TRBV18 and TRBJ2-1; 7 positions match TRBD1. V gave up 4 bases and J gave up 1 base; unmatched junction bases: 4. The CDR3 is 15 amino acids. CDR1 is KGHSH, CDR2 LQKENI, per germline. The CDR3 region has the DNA TGTGCCAGCTCACGAGACAGGGCATCCTACAATGAGCAGTTCTTC. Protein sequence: CASSRDRASYNEQFF.

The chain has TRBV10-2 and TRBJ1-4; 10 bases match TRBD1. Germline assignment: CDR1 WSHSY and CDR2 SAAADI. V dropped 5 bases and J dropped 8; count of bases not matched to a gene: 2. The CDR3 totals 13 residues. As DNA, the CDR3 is TGCGCCAGCAGTTGGACAGGGGGGGAAAAACTGTTTTTT. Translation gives CASSWTGGEKLFF.

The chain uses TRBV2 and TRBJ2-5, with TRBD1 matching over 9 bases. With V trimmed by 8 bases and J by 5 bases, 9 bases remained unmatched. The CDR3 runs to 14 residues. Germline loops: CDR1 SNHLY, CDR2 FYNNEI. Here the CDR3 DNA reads TGTGCCAGCGCAGACAGGGGGAAAAGTGAGACCCAGTACTTC. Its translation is CASADRGKSETQYF.